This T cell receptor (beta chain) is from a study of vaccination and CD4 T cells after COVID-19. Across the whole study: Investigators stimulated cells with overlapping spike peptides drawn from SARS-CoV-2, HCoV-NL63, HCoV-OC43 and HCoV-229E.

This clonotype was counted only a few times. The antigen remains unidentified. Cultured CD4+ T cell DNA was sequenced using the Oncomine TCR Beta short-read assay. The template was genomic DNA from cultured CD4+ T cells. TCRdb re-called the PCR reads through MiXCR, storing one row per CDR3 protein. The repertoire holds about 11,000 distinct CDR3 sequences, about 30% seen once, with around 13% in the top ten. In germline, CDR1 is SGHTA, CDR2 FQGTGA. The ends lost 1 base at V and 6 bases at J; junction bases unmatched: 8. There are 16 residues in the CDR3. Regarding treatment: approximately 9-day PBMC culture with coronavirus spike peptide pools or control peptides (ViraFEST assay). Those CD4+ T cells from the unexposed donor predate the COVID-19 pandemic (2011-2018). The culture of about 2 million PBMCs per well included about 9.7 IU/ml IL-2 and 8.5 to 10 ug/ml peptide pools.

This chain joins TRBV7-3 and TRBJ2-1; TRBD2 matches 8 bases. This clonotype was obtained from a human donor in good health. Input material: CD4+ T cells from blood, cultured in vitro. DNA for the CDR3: TGTGCCAGCAGCTTAAATCGGGAGGGCCGGATCAATGAGCAGTTCTTC. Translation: CASSLNREGRINEQFF.